One sample yielded the 24 T cell receptor beta chains listed below, sequenced in a study of T cell responses to AZD1222 COVID-19 vaccine. Sequencing used immunoSEQ multiplex PCR; TCRdb keeps in-frame clones, though not all of them. This table holds 65,000 to 100,000 clones, 80% found once. Sequencing used peripheral blood, obtained on day 0 of AZD1222 vaccination. All receptors derive from an adult in good health.

This chain joins TRBV7-9 and TRBJ2-5, with TRBD1 identical over 9 bases. The trim removed 3 bases at V and 1 base at J, leaving 0 bases unmatched. This CDR3 has 14 residues. Germline CDR1 SEHNR, CDR2 FQNEAQ (reference sequence). The CDR3, as DNA: TGTGCCAGCAGCTTGACAGGGGGCCAAGAGACCCAGTACTTC. It translates to CASSLTGGQETQYF.

The chain is built from TRBV14 and TRBJ2-1, with 10 bases fitting TRBD2. The CDR3 covers 14 residues. The V gene's germline CDR1 is SGHDN and CDR2 FVKESK. With V trimmed by 3 bases and J by 8 bases, 4 bases remained unmatched. The CDR3 spells CASSHGSGGYEQFF. The CDR3 nucleotides are TGTGCCAGCAGCCATGGTAGCGGGGGGTATGAGCAGTTCTTC.

This chain uses TRBV5-4 with TRBJ2-3, with 8 bases aligning to TRBD1. The V gene's germline CDR1 is SGHNT and CDR2 YYREEE (reference sequence). The CDR3 sequence is 14 residues long. Unmatched junction bases numbered 8, after V lost 6 bases and J lost 5 bases. The chain's CDR3 is CASKQGQGRDTQYF. Written as DNA, the CDR3 is TGTGCCAGCAAACAAGGACAGGGAAGAGATACGCAGTATTTT.

This clone was detected once. The rearrangement joins TRBV6-5 to TRBJ2-1; 12 nucleotides align to TRBD1. The V and J ends lost 8 bases and 4 bases, in that order; junction bases with no gene match: 6. Germline assignment: CDR1 MNHEY and CDR2 SVGAGI. The CDR3 sequence is 15 residues long. The CDR3, as DNA: TGTGCCAGCGCTGGGACAGGGGGCCCTTACAATGAGCAGTTCTTC. The encoded protein is CASAGTGGPYNEQFF.

The gene calls are TRBV6-1 and TRBJ1-5, with TRBD1 as a possible D gene (6 bases). The germline CDR1 and CDR2 sequences are MNHNS and SASEGT. The CDR3 spans 14 residues. V gave up 2 bases and J gave up 7 bases, with 12 bases separating them. CDR3 nucleotide sequence: TGTGCCAGCAGTGAATGGGGGGGGCCCCAGCCCCAGCATTTT. Its protein product is CASSEWGGPQPQHF.

Here the CDR3 DNA reads TGTGCCAGCTCACCACGACAGGGGAGAGGGACTGAAGCTTTCTTT. This gives the protein CASSPRQGRGTEAFF. The chain combines TRBV18 with TRBJ1-1; 8 bases fit TRBD1. The CDR3 is 15 amino acids. The germline V gene has CDR1 KGHSH and CDR2 LQKENI. V lost 1 base to trimming and J lost 5 bases; unmatched junction nucleotides: 6.

V gene TRBV30 combines with J gene TRBJ1-4, with D uncertain. V gave up 0 bases and J gave up 6 bases, with 14 bases separating them. CDR1 is GTSNPN and CDR2 is SVGIG in the germline V gene (reference sequence). The CDR3 consists of 15 residues. CDR3 DNA: TGTGCCTGGAGTGTACGGGCTATCCCCCATGAAAAACTGTTTTTT. Translated: CAWSVRAIPHEKLFF. Using reference TRBV30 and TRBJ1-4 for the parts outside the CDR3, the full variable domain is SQTIHQWPATLVQPVGSPLSLECTVEGTSNPNLYWYRQAAGRGLQLLFYSVGIGQISSEVPQNLSASRPQDRQFILSSKKLLLSDSGFYLCAWSVRAIPHEKLFFGSGTQLSVL.

This clone showed up just once. This rearrangement joins TRBV4-1 to TRBJ1-3, with no clear D. The CDR3 has 15 amino acids. Per germline, CDR1 MGHRA and CDR2 YSYEKL. Between the trimmed V and J ends, which lost 0 bases and 0 bases, there was a span of 6 bases. For the CDR3, the DNA is TGCGCCAGCAGCCAAGATAGGGTCTCTGGAAACACCATATATTTT. Protein product: CASSQDRVSGNTIYF.

This chain joins TRBV30 and TRBJ2-1; D tentatively reads TRBD1 or TRBD2 (6 bases each). V lost 3 bases to trimming and J lost 8 bases, with 11 bases between them. This CDR3 comprises 12 residues. The germline V gene has CDR1 GTSNPN and CDR2 SVGIG (reference sequence). The CDR3 region is CAWSGGGDEQFF. The CDR3 DNA follows: TGTGCCTGGAGCGGAGGGGGAGATGAGCAGTTCTTC.

The chain links TRBV6-5 to TRBJ2-5; D unclear. The V end was cut by 6 bases, the J end by 5 bases, with 7 bases between. The CDR3 sequence is 11 residues long. From germline, CDR1 is MNHEY and CDR2 SVGAGI. This CDR3 is CASSSTETQYF. In nucleotides, the CDR3 is TGTGCCAGCAGCTCTACTGAGACCCAGTACTTC.

This chain uses TRBV19 with TRBJ2-5, with D perhaps matching TRBD2 (5 bases). The CDR3 extends over 15 amino acids. Germline CDR1 and CDR2: LNHDA and SQIVND (reference sequence). Trimming left V 2 bases short and J 1 base short, with 11 bases between. CDR3 DNA sequence: TGTGCCAGTAGTATACTGGCGGGTGGCCAAGAGACCCAGTACTTC. Translated, it gives CASSILAGGQETQYF.

The chain uses TRBV27 and TRBJ1-2; TRBD1 aligns across 10 bases. Germline CDR1 reads MNHEY; CDR2 reads SMNVEV (reference sequence). Trimming at V came to 8 bases and at J to 7 bases, leaving 4 bases not matched to a gene. The CDR3 is made up of 12 amino acids. The CDR3 DNA reads as TGTGCCAGCTCCCGGACAGGGGGTGGCTACACCTTC. Residues: CASSRTGGGYTF.

The V gene is TRBV25-1, the J gene TRBJ1-1; TRBD1 aligns across 7 bases. In germline, CDR1 is MGHDK, CDR2 SYGVNS. The CDR3 spans 14 residues. The V gene end was trimmed by 2 bases and the J gene end by 5 bases; junction bases not matched to a gene: 5. In DNA, the CDR3 is TGTGCCAGCAGTGAAAACAGGGGTGGGACTGAAGCTTTCTTT. It translates to CASSENRGGTEAFF.

The chain employs TRBV20-1 and TRBJ1-1; the D is unclear. The CDR3 is made up of 13 amino acids. Germline loops: CDR1 DFQATT, CDR2 SNEGSKA (reference sequence). Trimming left V 3 bases short and J 1 base short, with 9 bases between. The CDR3 is CSASRVENTEAFF. CDR3 coding DNA: TGCAGTGCTAGTCGCGTGGAGAACACTGAAGCTTTCTTT.

The chain combines TRBV15 with TRBJ1-6; D remains unclear. V lost 3 bases and J lost 5, with 2 bases in between. The germline V gene has CDR1 LNHNV and CDR2 YYDKDF (reference sequence). The CDR3 contains 12 residues. In nucleotides, the CDR3 is TGTGCCACCAGCAGGGATAATTCACCCCTCCACTTT. It encodes CATSRDNSPLHF.

The chain employs TRBV3-1 (or the pseudogene TRBV3-2) and TRBJ1-2; D unresolved. Trimming pared 6 bases from V and 6 bases from J, leaving 17 bases between. Germline V gives CDR1 LGHDT, CDR2 YNNKEL (reference sequence). The CDR3 has 14 residues. The DNA for the CDR3 is TGTGCCAGCAGTCCTTTGGACGGCGGGCATGGCTACACCTTC. Its translation: CASSPLDGGHGYTF.

This chain connects TRBV9 to TRBJ2-7; 8 bases map to TRBD1. CDR1 is SGDLS and CDR2 is YYNGEE in the germline V gene. V shed 4 bases, J shed 6 bases, and the junction held 9 bases outside the gene matches. CDR3 length: 14 amino acids. CDR3 amino acids: CASSLGTGISEQYF. DNA for the CDR3: TGTGCCAGCAGCCTCGGGACAGGTATCTCCGAGCAGTACTTC.

The chain joins TRBV5-1 to TRBJ1-5; unclear D gene. V was pared by 0 bases and J by 3 bases, with 7 bases between. The CDR3 contains 14 residues. Germline lookup yields CDR1 SGHRS and CDR2 YFSETQ. The CDR3 here is CASSLDGYNQPQHF. The CDR3 DNA sequence: TGCGCCAGCAGCTTGGACGGATACAATCAGCCCCAGCATTTT.

This clone was seen once. This chain connects TRBV5-4 to TRBJ2-2; D gene ambiguous. The length of the CDR3 is 14 residues. Germline assignment: CDR1 SGHNT and CDR2 YYREEE (reference sequence). V was pared by 2 bases and J by 1 base, with 6 bases between. CDR3 sequence (DNA): TGTGCCAGCAGCTTTAGCAGGAACACCGGGGAGCTGTTTTTT. It encodes CASSFSRNTGELFF.

The rearrangement joins TRBV5-4 to TRBJ2-1, with 9 bases matching TRBD1. Germline loops: CDR1 SGHNT, CDR2 YYREEE (reference sequence). Trimming at V came to 4 bases and at J to 4 bases, leaving 6 bases not matched to a gene. This CDR3 region has 15 residues. The CDR3 DNA is TGTGCCAGCAGCCGCGGACAGGGGACGTACAATGAGCAGTTCTTC. Protein: CASSRGQGTYNEQFF.

The V call is TRBV5-1, the J call TRBJ1-1; D is unresolved. Germline V lookup: CDR1 SGHRS, CDR2 YFSETQ. V lost 3 bases, J lost 2 bases, and 14 bases lay in between. The CDR3 has 15 residues. CDR3 coding DNA: TGCGCCAGCAGCTCGGCGACAACACCTAACACTGAAGCTTTCTTT. Translation: CASSSATTPNTEAFF.

V usage is TRBV6-5 and J usage is TRBJ1-6; no firm D call. The germline V gene has CDR1 MNHEY and CDR2 SVGAGI. V was shortened by 7 bases and J by 7 bases, with 11 bases between the two germline ends. The CDR3 has 13 amino acids. CDR3 coding DNA: TGTGCCAGCAATCGAGGAGGCAATTCACCCCTCCACTTT. This translates into CASNRGGNSPLHF.

The rearrangement joins TRBV5-1 to TRBJ2-1; 8 bases are shared with TRBD1. The germline V gene has CDR1 SGHRS and CDR2 YFSETQ. J gave up 7 bases and V 3 bases, and 15 bases lay outside the gene matches. The CDR3 is 17 residues long. The chain's CDR3 is CASSSEKRTGKINEQFF. The CDR3 DNA sequence: TGCGCCAGCAGCTCCGAAAAAAGGACAGGGAAGATAAATGAGCAGTTCTTC. Using reference TRBV5-1 and TRBJ2-1 for the parts outside the CDR3, the full variable domain is KAGVTQTPRYLIKTRGQQVTLSCSPISGHRSVSWYQQTPGQGLQFLFEYFSETQRNKGNFPGRFSGRQFSNSRSEMNVSTLELGDSALYLCASSSEKRTGKINEQFFGPGTRLTVL.

The rearrangement uses TRBV30 and TRBJ2-5, with 8 bases matching TRBD2. The V segment lost 5 bases and the J segment 2 bases; nucleotides outside the gene matches: 7. The CDR3 length is 14 residues. Germline CDR1 GTSNPN, CDR2 SVGIG (reference sequence). CDR3 loop: CAWGVTSGQETQYF. The CDR3 bases are TGTGCCTGGGGCGTTACTAGCGGACAAGAGACCCAGTACTTC.